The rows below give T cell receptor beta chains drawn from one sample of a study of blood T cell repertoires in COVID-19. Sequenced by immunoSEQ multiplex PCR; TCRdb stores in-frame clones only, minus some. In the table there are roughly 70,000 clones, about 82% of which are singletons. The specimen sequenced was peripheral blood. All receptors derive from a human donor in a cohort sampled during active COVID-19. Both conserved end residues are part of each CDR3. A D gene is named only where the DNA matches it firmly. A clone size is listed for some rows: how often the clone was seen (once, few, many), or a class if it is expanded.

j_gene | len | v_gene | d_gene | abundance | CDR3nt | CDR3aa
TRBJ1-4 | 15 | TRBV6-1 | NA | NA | TGTGCCAGCAGTGAAGTATGGGGGCTTAATGAAAAACTGTTTTTT | CASSEVWGLNEKLFF
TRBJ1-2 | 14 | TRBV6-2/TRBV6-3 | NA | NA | TGTGCCAGCAGTTACCCCCCGGACAGTCGGGGCTACACCTTC | CASSYPPDSRGYTF
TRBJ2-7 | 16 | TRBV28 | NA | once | TGTGCCAGCAGGGGAGGCGGGGTTGGGGAACACTACGAGCAGTACTTC | CASRGGGVGEHYEQYF
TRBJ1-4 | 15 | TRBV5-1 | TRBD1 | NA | TGCGCCAGCAGCTGGGGACAGGTGAATAATGAAAAACTGTTTTTT | CASSWGQVNNEKLFF
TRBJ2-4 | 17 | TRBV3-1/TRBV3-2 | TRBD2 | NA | TGTGCCAGCAGCCAACCCCTAGCGGGAGTTCTTGTGGGCATTCAGTACTTC | CASSQPLAGVLVGIQYF
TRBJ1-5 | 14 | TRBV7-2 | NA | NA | TGTGCCAGCAGCCAAAGACAGAATCAAGGGCCCCAGCATTTT | CASSQRQNQGPQHF
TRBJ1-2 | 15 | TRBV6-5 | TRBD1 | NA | TGTGCCAGCAGTTACTACAGGGGGCCTAACTATGGCTACACCTTC | CASSYYRGPNYGYTF
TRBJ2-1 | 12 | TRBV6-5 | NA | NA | TGTGCCAGCAGTTCCGCTAGAAATGAGCAGTTCTTC | CASSSARNEQFF
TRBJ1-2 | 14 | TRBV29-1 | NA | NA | TGCAGCGTTGAGAGACTCCCGGAGGGAAAGGGCTACACCTTC | CSVERLPEGKGYTF
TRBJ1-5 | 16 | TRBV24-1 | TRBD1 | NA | TGTGCCACCAGTGGCGGGGGACAGGGCAGCAATCAGCCCCAGCATTTT | CATSGGGQGSNQPQHF
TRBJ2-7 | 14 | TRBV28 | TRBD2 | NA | TGTGCCAGCACCCTAGGCGGGAGCTCCTACGAGCAGTACTTC | CASTLGGSSYEQYF
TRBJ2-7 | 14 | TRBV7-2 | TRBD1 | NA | TGTGCCAGCAGCGCGGACAGGGGACGATACGAGCAGTACTTC | CASSADRGRYEQYF
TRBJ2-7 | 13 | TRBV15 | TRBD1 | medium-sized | TGTGCCACCAGCACGAGGACAGGCTACGAGCAGTACTTC | CATSTRTGYEQYF
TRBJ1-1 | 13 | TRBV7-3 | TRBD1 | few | TGTGCCAGCAGCCCAAACAGGGGTCGGGAAGCTTTCTTT | CASSPNRGREAFF
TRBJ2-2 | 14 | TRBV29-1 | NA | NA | TGCAGCGGTCGAGGGGGTCCGAACACCGGGGAGCTGTTTTTT | CSGRGGPNTGELFF